This passage covers 22 T cell receptor beta chains from one sample sequenced in a study of identical twins. TCRdb itself ran the 5' RACE reads through MiXCR, one entry per CDR3 protein. The sample holds hundreds of thousands of distinct CDR3 sequences; about 20% are singletons and the top ten take roughly 14%. In addition, the sample was reused for a study of T cells expressing NK-cell markers.

The sequenced sample consisted of PBMCs. The receptors were sampled from a woman under 30 in good health.

In its sample, this clonotype was seen a few times. This rearrangement joins TRBV3-1 to TRBJ2-1; D remains unclear. The CDR3 extends over 12 amino acids. Trimming stripped 4 bases from V and 7 bases from J, with 8 bases between. Germline CDR1 is LGHDT and CDR2 is YNNKEL (reference sequence). This chain's CDR3 is CASSPSPNEQFF. The CDR3 DNA reads as TGTGCCAGCAGCCCAAGCCCGAATGAGCAGTTCTTC.

This clonotype showed up many times. V gene TRBV6-5 combines with J gene TRBJ2-4, with TRBD2 matching over 11 bases. The germline gives CDR1 MNHEY, CDR2 SVGAGI. The CDR3 length is 17 residues. V was pared by 4 bases and J by 5 bases, with 10 bases of the junction left unmatched. The CDR3 here is CASSSRPGLAVENIQYF. As DNA, the CDR3 is TGTGCCAGCAGTTCCCGACCGGGACTAGCGGTGGAAAACATTCAGTACTTC.

The chain uses TRBV9 and TRBJ2-1; the match to TRBD2 covers 7 bases. The CDR3 has 14 residues. Germline CDR1 is SGDLS and CDR2 is YYNGEE. Trimming at V came to 0 bases and at J to 9 bases, leaving 6 bases not matched to a gene. CDR3 in DNA: TGTGCCAGCAGCGTAGGTGGGAGGGGTGGTGAGCAGTTCTTC. Amino acids: CASSVGGRGGEQFF.

V gene TRBV14 combines with J gene TRBJ2-7, with TRBD1 matching 7 bases. V was pared by 1 base and J by 6 bases, with 6 bases of the junction left unmatched. This CDR3 contains 14 residues. Germline V lookup: CDR1 SGHDN, CDR2 FVKESK. The CDR3 reads CASSQVSTGSEQYF. The CDR3, as DNA: TGTGCCAGCAGCCAAGTTTCGACAGGGAGCGAGCAGTACTTC.

This clonotype was counted a few times. V and J are TRBV20-1 and TRBJ1-6; 7 bases agree with TRBD1. CDR1 is DFQATT, CDR2 SNEGSKA, per germline (reference sequence). Trimming cost V 0 bases and J 4 bases; bases outside gene matches: 6. CDR3 length: 16 residues. The CDR3 DNA is TGCAGTGCTAGAGAACCGGGACAGCCATATAATTCACCCCTCCACTTT. Translating gives CSAREPGQPYNSPLHF.

V is TRBV19 and J is TRBJ2-1, with D possibly being TRBD2 (6 bases). Germline V CDR1 and CDR2: LNHDA, SQIVND (reference sequence). Trimming removed 0 bases at V and 7 bases at J, with 10 bases between. CDR3 length: 14 residues. In DNA form, the CDR3 reads TGTGCCAGTAGTATAGATCTTGGGAGGAATGAGCAGTTCTTC. Its translation: CASSIDLGRNEQFF.

This clonotype was counted a few times. This rearrangement joins TRBV18 to TRBJ2-1; 8 bases are a match to TRBD1. CDR3 size: 16 residues. CDR1 and CDR2 from the germline V gene are KGHSH and LQKENI. J was trimmed by 0 bases and V by 5 bases; bases with no gene match: 6. In DNA form, the CDR3 reads TGTGCCAGCTCATTCCGACAGGGGAGCTCCTACAATGAGCAGTTCTTC. It yields the protein CASSFRQGSSYNEQFF. Combining the CDR3 with reference TRBV18 and TRBJ2-1 gives the whole variable domain NAGVMQNPRHLVRRRGQEARLRCSPMKGHSHVYWYRQLPEEGLKFMVYLQKENIIDESGMPKERFSAEFPKEGPSILRIQQVVRGDSAAYFCASSFRQGSSYNEQFFGPGTRLTVL.

This clonotype was observed a handful of times. The V call is TRBV19, the J call TRBJ2-3; a weak D match, TRBD2 (5 bases). The CDR3 loop spans 14 amino acids. CDR1 LNHDA and CDR2 SQIVND come from the germline V gene (reference sequence). Trimming removed 4 bases from V and 2 bases from J, with 10 bases in between. As DNA, the CDR3 is TGTGCCAGTAGTACACTAGGACCCACAGATACGCAGTATTTT. Residues: CASSTLGPTDTQYF.

This clonotype has ten or more counts. V and J are TRBV15 and TRBJ1-1; D gene uncertain. Germline values: CDR1 LNHNV, CDR2 YYDKDF (reference sequence). Trimming took off 4 bases at V and 6 bases at J, with 21 bases between the two ends. CDR3 length: 16 amino acids. CDR3 in amino acids: CATSIKFVARRAEAFF. The CDR3 DNA sequence: TGTGCCACCAGCATTAAATTTGTTGCCAGAAGGGCTGAAGCTTTCTTT.

This rearrangement joins TRBV10-3 to TRBJ2-1, with D perhaps being TRBD1 or TRBD2 (5 bases each). The CDR3 consists of 15 residues. In germline, CDR1 is ENHRY, CDR2 SYGVKD. Trimming stripped 4 bases from V and 6 bases from J, with 16 bases between. This CDR3 reads CAISAGLNSGNEQFF. CDR3 in DNA: TGTGCCATCAGTGCGGGGCTCAACTCGGGCAATGAGCAGTTCTTC.

This chain uses TRBV7-2 with TRBJ2-5; D possibly corresponds to TRBD1 (5 bases). The V and J ends lost 0 bases and 4 bases respectively, with 15 bases between them. CDR1 is SGHTA and CDR2 is FQGNSA in the germline V gene. The CDR3 contains 16 residues. The CDR3 DNA sequence: TGTGCCAGCAGCTTAGCGGGGCGTAACCTCAGAGAGACCCAGTACTTC. Translation: CASSLAGRNLRETQYF.

The chain recombines TRBV5-1 with TRBJ1-2; tentatively, D is TRBD1 (5 bases). The CDR3 totals 16 residues. V was cut by 3 bases and J by 1 base, with 16 bases left in between. The germline V gene encodes CDR1 SGHRS and CDR2 YFSETQ. The CDR3 coding sequence is TGCGCCAGCAGCTCGGCCGGGGCCGTAGATAACTATGGCTACACCTTC. It is translated as CASSSAGAVDNYGYTF.

This clonotype appeared many times. The chain carries TRBV6-1 and TRBJ2-1; TRBD2 agrees at 9 bases. CDR1 and CDR2 from the germline V gene are MNHNS and SASEGT. The CDR3 covers 15 residues. The V and J ends lost 4 bases and 5 bases, in that order; junction bases with no gene match: 6. This CDR3 reads CASSGGLAGNNEQFF. The CDR3 nucleotides read TGTGCCAGCAGTGGGGGTCTAGCGGGGAACAATGAGCAGTTCTTC.

As regards this clonotype: A junction end diverges from the germline sequence, so it may reflect a read error. The V gene is TRBV12-3 or TRBV12-4, the J gene TRBJ2-6; 9 bases fit TRBD2. CDR3 length equals 19 residues. The CDR3 is CTSSPYLAGAPSGANVLTF. In DNA, the CDR3 is TGTACCAGCAGTCCTTACTTAGCGGGAGCCCCGAGTGGGGCCAACGTCCTGACTTTC.

This clonotype has only a few counts. V usage is TRBV2 and J usage is TRBJ2-7; 7 bases line up with TRBD2. The germline CDR1 and CDR2 sequences are SNHLY and FYNNEI. There are 16 residues in the CDR3. The junction had 9 bases not matched to a gene; V was cut back by 3 bases and J by 1 base. CDR3 sequence reads: CASSDGASGVSYEQYF. CDR3 in DNA: TGTGCCAGCAGTGATGGGGCTAGCGGAGTGTCCTACGAGCAGTACTTC.

This clonotype was found a few times. The chain uses TRBV12-3 or TRBV12-4 and TRBJ2-5, with 12 positions matching TRBD2. Unmatched junction bases numbered 4, after V lost 3 bases and J lost 5 bases. This CDR3 comprises 15 residues. Here the CDR3 reads CASSFPGTSGETQYF. CDR3 bases: TGTGCCAGCAGTTTCCCCGGGACTAGCGGGGAGACCCAGTACTTC.

Many counts were recorded for this clonotype. The chain joins TRBV5-1 to TRBJ2-3; TRBD2 aligns across 9 bases. The CDR3 length is 17 residues. From germline, CDR1 is SGHRS and CDR2 YFSETQ. The V segment lost 1 base and the J segment 2 bases; nucleotides outside the gene matches: 8. This CDR3 reads CASSLSPSGTLTDTQYF. The CDR3 nucleotides are TGCGCCAGCAGCTTGAGTCCTAGCGGGACCCTCACAGATACGCAGTATTTT. The variable domain in full, completed from reference TRBV5-1 and TRBJ2-3, reads KAGVTQTPRYLIKTRGQQVTLSCSPISGHRSVSWYQQTPGQGLQFLFEYFSETQRNKGNFPGRFSGRQFSNSRSEMNVSTLELGDSALYLCASSLSPSGTLTDTQYFGPGTRLTVL.

CDR3 coding DNA: TGCAGTGACAGGGATGGCTACACCTTC. Translating it yields CSDRDGYTF. This rearrangement joins TRBV20-1 to TRBJ1-2; the D gene is possibly TRBD1 (6 bases). Germline CDR1 reads DFQATT; CDR2 reads SNEGSKA (reference sequence). V gave up 7 bases and J gave up 6 bases, with 6 bases separating them. This CDR3 region has 9 residues.

This chain connects TRBV9 to TRBJ2-2; 11 nucleotides align to TRBD2. The CDR3 is made up of 18 amino acids. Germline V gene data show CDR1 as SGDLS and CDR2 as YYNGEE. With V trimmed by 0 bases and J by 5 bases, 9 bases remained unmatched. Written as DNA, the CDR3 is TGTGCCAGCAGCGTAGATAGCGGGAGGGGGAGTGGGACCGGGGAGCTGTTTTTT. Its protein product is CASSVDSGRGSGTGELFF.

The chain joins TRBV14 to TRBJ2-3, with TRBD2 as a possible D gene (6 bases). The germline V and J ends were trimmed by 7 bases and 0 bases, with 8 bases remaining between them. The germline CDR1 and CDR2 sequences are SGHDN and FVKESK. CDR3 length: 13 amino acids. CDR3 loop: CASKAGSTDTQYF. CDR3 sequence (DNA): TGTGCCAGCAAGGCGGGGAGCACAGATACGCAGTATTTT.

This clonotype was counted only a few times. The chain joins TRBV4-3 to TRBJ2-3, with TRBD1 matching 8 bases. This CDR3 region has 17 residues. Trimming took 0 bases from V and 2 from J; bases not matched to a gene: 7. From germline, CDR1 is LGHNA and CDR2 YSLEER. CDR3 bases: TGCGCCAGCAGCCAAGATCTATCAGGGGGCTACACAGATACGCAGTATTTT. Translation: CASSQDLSGGYTDTQYF.

This clonotype was counted ten times or more. J is TRBJ2-7 and V is TRBV20-1; TRBD1 might be the D (7 bases). The V end was cut by 2 bases, the J end by 5 bases, with 16 bases between. The CDR3 is 14 amino acids. Per germline, CDR1 DFQATT and CDR2 SNEGSKA (reference sequence). The CDR3 coding sequence is TGCAGTGCTAGAATGGAGGGGGCAAGAGACGAGCAGTACTTC. It is translated as CSARMEGARDEQYF.